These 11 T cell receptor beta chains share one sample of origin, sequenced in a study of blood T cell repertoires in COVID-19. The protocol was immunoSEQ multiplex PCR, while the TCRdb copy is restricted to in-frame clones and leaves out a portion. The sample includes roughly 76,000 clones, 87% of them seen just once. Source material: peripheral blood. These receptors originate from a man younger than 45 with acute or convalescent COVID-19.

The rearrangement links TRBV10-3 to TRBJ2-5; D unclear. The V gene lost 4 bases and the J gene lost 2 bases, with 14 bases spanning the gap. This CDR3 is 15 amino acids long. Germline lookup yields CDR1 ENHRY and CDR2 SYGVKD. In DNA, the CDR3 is TGTGCCATCAGTGCTTCGGCGGTGGTACAAGAGACCCAGTACTTC. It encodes CAISASAVVQETQYF.

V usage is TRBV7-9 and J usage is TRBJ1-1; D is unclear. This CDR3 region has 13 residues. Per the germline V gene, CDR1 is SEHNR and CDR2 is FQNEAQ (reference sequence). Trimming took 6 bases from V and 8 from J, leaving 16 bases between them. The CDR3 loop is CASSSTGESEAFF. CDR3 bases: TGTGCCAGCAGTTCCACTGGGGAGTCGGAAGCTTTCTTT.

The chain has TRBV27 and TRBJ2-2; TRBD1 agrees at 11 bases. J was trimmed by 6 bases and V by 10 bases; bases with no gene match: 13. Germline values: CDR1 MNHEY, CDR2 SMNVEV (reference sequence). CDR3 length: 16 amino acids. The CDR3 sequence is CATSKGTGGSPGELFF. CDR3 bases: TGTGCCACCTCGAAAGGGACAGGGGGTAGTCCCGGGGAGCTGTTTTTT.

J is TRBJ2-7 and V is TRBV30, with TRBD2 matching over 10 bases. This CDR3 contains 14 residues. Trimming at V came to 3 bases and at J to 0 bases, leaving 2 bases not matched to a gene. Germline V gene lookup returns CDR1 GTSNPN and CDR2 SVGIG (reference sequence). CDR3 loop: CAWRSGRGSYEQYF. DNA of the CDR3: TGTGCCTGGAGAAGCGGGAGGGGCTCCTACGAGCAGTACTTC.

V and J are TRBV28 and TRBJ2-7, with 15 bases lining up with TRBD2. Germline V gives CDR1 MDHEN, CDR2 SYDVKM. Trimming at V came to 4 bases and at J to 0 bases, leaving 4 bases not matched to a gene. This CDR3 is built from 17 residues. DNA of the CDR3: TGTGCCAGCAGTTGGACTAGCGGGAGGGCAGGCTCCTACGAGCAGTACTTC. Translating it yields CASSWTSGRAGSYEQYF.

The CDR3 region is CASSPRRSRYYEQYF. CDR3 sequence (DNA): TGTGCCAGCTCACCACGGCGTAGCAGATACTACGAGCAGTACTTC. The genes are TRBV18 and TRBJ2-7, with unresolved D. V dropped 1 base and J dropped 3 bases, with 13 bases sitting between them. CDR1 and CDR2 (germline): KGHSH, LQKENI. The CDR3 is 15 amino acids. Combining the CDR3 with reference TRBV18 and TRBJ2-7 gives the whole variable domain NAGVMQNPRHLVRRRGQEARLRCSPMKGHSHVYWYRQLPEEGLKFMVYLQKENIIDESGMPKERFSAEFPKEGPSILRIQQVVRGDSAAYFCASSPRRSRYYEQYFGPGTRLTVT.

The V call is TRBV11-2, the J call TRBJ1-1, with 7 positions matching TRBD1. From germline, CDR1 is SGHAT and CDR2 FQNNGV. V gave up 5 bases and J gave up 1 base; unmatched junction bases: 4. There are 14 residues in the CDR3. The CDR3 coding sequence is TGTGCCAGCAGCCCGAGACAGGGGAACACTGAAGCTTTCTTT. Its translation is CASSPRQGNTEAFF.

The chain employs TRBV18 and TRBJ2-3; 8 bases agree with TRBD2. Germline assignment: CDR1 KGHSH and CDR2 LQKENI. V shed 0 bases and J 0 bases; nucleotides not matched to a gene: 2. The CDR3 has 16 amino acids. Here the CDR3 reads CASSPPSSGSTDTQYF. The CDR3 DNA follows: TGTGCCAGCTCACCACCGTCTAGCGGGAGCACAGATACGCAGTATTTT.

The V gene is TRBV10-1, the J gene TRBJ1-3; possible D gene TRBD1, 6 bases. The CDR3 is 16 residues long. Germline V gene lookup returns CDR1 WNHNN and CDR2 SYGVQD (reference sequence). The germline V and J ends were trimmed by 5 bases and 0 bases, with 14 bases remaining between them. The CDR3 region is CASSRTDRTSGNTIYF. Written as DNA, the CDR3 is TGCGCCAGCAGTCGAACGGACAGAACCTCTGGAAACACCATATATTTT.

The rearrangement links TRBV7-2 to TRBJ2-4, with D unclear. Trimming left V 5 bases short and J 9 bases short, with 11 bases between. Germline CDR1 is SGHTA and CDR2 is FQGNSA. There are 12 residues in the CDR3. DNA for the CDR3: TGTGCCAGCAGCCATACGACTGGCATTCAGTACTTC. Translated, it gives CASSHTTGIQYF. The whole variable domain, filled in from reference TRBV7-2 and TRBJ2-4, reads GAGVSQSPSNKVTEKGKDVELRCDPISGHTALYWYRQSLGQGLEFLIYFQGNSAPDKSGLPSDRFSAERTGGSVSTLTIQRTQQEDSAVYLCASSHTTGIQYFGAGTRLSVL.

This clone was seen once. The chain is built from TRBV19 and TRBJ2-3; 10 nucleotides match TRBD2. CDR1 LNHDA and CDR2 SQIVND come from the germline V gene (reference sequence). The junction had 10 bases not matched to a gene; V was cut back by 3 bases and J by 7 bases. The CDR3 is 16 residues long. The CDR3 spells CASSIASLAGANTQYF. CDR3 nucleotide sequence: TGTGCCAGTAGTATCGCGTCGCTAGCGGGGGCTAATACGCAGTATTTT. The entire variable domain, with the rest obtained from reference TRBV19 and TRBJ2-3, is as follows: DGGITQSPKYLFRKEGQNVTLSCEQNLNHDAMYWYRQDPGQGLRLIYYSQIVNDFQKGDIAEGYSVSREKKESFPLTVTSAQKNPTAFYLCASSIASLAGANTQYFGPGTRLTVL.